This T cell receptor (beta chain) was obtained from a study of blood T cell repertoires in COVID-19. The CDR3 has 17 residues. The J segment lost 0 bases and the V segment lost 1 base, leaving 5 bases of the junction unmatched. Germline CDR1 reads LGHNA; CDR2 reads YSLEER. Only a few counts were recorded for this clone. Sequencing was performed with immunoSEQ multiplex PCR; in TCRdb, only in-frame clones are kept and a portion is missing. Among about 300,000 clones listed, roughly 86% were seen once. V gene TRBV4-3 combines with J gene TRBJ2-2; 7 bases are shared with TRBD1. The material sequenced was peripheral blood. This clonotype was obtained from a man between 65 and 85 years old with acute or convalescent COVID-19. Written as DNA, the CDR3 is TGCGCCAGCAGCCAAGCCCCGACAGGGTCGAACACCGGGGAGCTGTTTTTT. Amino acid sequence: CASSQAPTGSNTGELFF.